The 5 T cell receptor beta chains presented below share a single source sample, sequenced in a study of cytomegalovirus exposure and HLA in healthy donors. Vbeta (60) and Jbeta (13) primers were used in the PCR. The data were produced by immunoSEQ multiplex PCR, yet TCRdb's version contains in-frame clones alone and is incomplete. The data contain tens of thousands of clones, 77% of them singletons. The sample comprised PBMCs. These receptors were obtained from a female donor in good health and CMV-seronegative.

This clone was counted a single time. The chain has TRBV5-6 and TRBJ2-7; D unclear. From germline, CDR1 is SGHDT and CDR2 YYEEEE. CDR3 length: 15 amino acids. The V gene lost 0 bases and the J gene lost 0 bases, with 10 bases spanning the gap. The CDR3 coding sequence is TGTGCCAGCAGCTTGGGACCTACAGTCTCCTACGAGCAGTACTTC. Translating it yields CASSLGPTVSYEQYF.

This clone was detected once. V is TRBV10-3 and J is TRBJ2-1; the match to TRBD2 covers 8 bases. V lost 10 bases, J lost 4 bases, and 12 bases stayed unmatched. Germline V gene data show CDR1 as ENHRY and CDR2 as SYGVKD. This CDR3 is 15 amino acids long. CDR3 protein: CASQSGGSIYNEQFF. CDR3 nucleotide sequence: TGTGCCAGCCAGAGCGGGGGCTCAATTTACAATGAGCAGTTCTTC.

The J gene is TRBJ2-1, the V gene TRBV5-1, with D unclear. This CDR3 is built from 15 residues. Trimming left V 0 bases short and J 0 bases short, with 7 bases between. Germline V gives CDR1 SGHRS, CDR2 YFSETQ. This CDR3 reads CASSLDGGSYNEQFF. The CDR3 DNA sequence: TGCGCCAGCAGCTTGGATGGCGGCTCCTACAATGAGCAGTTCTTC.

The sample holds one count of this clone. The chain links TRBV6-7 to TRBJ2-7; 9 bases map to TRBD1. TRBV6-7 is identified as an open reading frame with a role that is uncertain. Trimming took 6 bases from V and 2 from J; bases not matched to a gene: 11. CDR3 size: 16 residues. CDR3 DNA: TGTGCCAGCAGGCAACACCCCAGGACAGGGGCCTACGAGCAGTACTTC. It specifies CASRQHPRTGAYEQYF.

The chain links TRBV28 to TRBJ2-5; the match to TRBD2 covers 10 bases. The DNA matches TRBJ2-7 better at its end, which makes the J call doubtful. The CDR3 loop spans 15 amino acids. Per the germline V gene, CDR1 is MDHEN and CDR2 is SYDVKM. DNA of the CDR3: TGTGCCAGCAGTTTGGGAGCGGGAGGGGCCTACGAGCAGTACTTC. Its translation: CASSLGAGGAYEQYF.